This TCR beta chain was sequenced during a study of blood T cell repertoires in COVID-19. On the study more broadly: Donors of Cohort 3 who recovered were those that had two negative PCRs, clearance, or symptom resolution. The study drew acute and convalescent COVID-19 samples from the United States, Italy and Spain. From T cells, B-cell-depleted T cells, or PBMCs came the material, which was cDNA or gDNA.

This clone was seen a handful of times. The authors' processing: Reference gene primer amplification yielded estimated nucleated cell counts. Clones were sequenced by immunoSEQ multiplex PCR, and TCRdb holds only the in-frame ones, with some missing. V, J and clone size reflect that table, while D and trimming were determined from the DNA. The sample shows around 140,000 clones, 75% to 90% of them seen only once. The sequenced sample was PBMCs or T cells enriched from blood (not recorded which). The TCR comes from a man aged 45-60 years in a cohort exposed to, infected with or recovered from COVID-19 (not recorded which).

CDR3 DNA sequence: TGTGCCAGTAGTAGAGGACAGGGCCTCTCCTCTAATGAAAAACTGTTTTTT. Translating it yields CASSRGQGLSSNEKLFF. The chain combines TRBV19 with TRBJ1-4; 8 positions agree with TRBD1. This CDR3 has 17 amino acids. With 4 bases clipped from V and 3 bases from J, the junction kept 10 bases outside the gene matches. Per the germline V gene, CDR1 is LNHDA and CDR2 is SQIVND (reference sequence).